The TCR beta chain described here comes from a study of blood T cell repertoires in COVID-19. Turning to the study itself: Samples taken during acute and convalescent COVID-19 were collected in the United States, Italy and Spain.

Source study methods: Estimation of nucleated cell counts was performed using reference gene primer amplification. Method: immunoSEQ multiplex PCR; TCRdb's copy keeps in-frame clones and lacks some. V and J calls and clone size are those listed in that table; D and trimming were worked out from the DNA. The table has 350,000 to 500,000 clones, about 88% seen once. Per the germline V gene, CDR1 is SNHLY and CDR2 is FYNNEI. J gave up 3 bases and V 7 bases, and 10 bases lay outside the gene matches. The CDR3 is 15 residues long. The sequence was obtained from a woman between 18 and 29 years old who had been exposed to COVID-19. Material: PBMCs or T cells enriched from blood (not recorded which). This sequence joins TRBV2 and TRBJ2-3; 7 bases line up with TRBD1. The CDR3 reads CASTEGQLATDTQYF. Here the CDR3 DNA reads TGTGCCAGCACCGAGGGACAGCTAGCAACAGATACGCAGTATTTT.